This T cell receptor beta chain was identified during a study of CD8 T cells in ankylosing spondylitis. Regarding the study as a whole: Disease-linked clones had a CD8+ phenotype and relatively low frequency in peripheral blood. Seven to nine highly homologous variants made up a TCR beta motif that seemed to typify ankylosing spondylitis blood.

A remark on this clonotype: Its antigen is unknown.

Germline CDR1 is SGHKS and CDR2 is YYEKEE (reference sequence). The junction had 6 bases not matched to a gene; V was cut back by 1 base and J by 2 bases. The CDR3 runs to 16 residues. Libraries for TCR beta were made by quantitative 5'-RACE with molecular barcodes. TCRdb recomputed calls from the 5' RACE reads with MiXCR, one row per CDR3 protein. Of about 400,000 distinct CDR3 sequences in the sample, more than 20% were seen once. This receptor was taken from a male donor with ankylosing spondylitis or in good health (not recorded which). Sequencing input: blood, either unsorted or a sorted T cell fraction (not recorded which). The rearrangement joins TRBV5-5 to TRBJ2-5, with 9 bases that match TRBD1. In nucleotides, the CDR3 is TGTGCCAGCAGCTTGTATCGAGACAGGGGGCAAGAGACCCAGTACTTC. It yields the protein CASSLYRDRGQETQYF.